This T cell receptor (beta chain) was observed in a study of CD8 T cells in Susac syndrome. Random hexamers primed reverse transcription of 0.5 to 1 ug RNA. Multiplex immunoSEQ PCR targeted 54 Vbeta and 13 Jbeta TCR beta segments. In TCRdb, the immunoSEQ multiplex PCR reads were re-called with MiXCR into one record per CDR3 protein. In the table there are around 300,000 distinct CDR3 sequences, about 88% of which are singletons. CD8+ and CD4+ T cells from blood underwent TCR beta sequencing. Patients with stable or active relapsing-remitting disease, all of them treatment-naive, made up the multiple sclerosis controls. Germline lookup yields CDR1 SQVTM and CDR2 ANQGSEA. The V end was cut by 7 bases, the J end by 3 bases, with 23 bases between. CDR3 length: 16 amino acids.

What was sequenced was CD8+ T cells from PBMCs. The sequence derives from a human donor with multiple sclerosis. This chain uses TRBV29-1 with TRBJ2-3; no reliable D call. The CDR3 loop reads CSAVFVDRDQTDTQYF. For the CDR3, the DNA is TGCAGCGCCGTTTTTGTTGACCGAGACCAGACAGATACGCAGTATTTT.